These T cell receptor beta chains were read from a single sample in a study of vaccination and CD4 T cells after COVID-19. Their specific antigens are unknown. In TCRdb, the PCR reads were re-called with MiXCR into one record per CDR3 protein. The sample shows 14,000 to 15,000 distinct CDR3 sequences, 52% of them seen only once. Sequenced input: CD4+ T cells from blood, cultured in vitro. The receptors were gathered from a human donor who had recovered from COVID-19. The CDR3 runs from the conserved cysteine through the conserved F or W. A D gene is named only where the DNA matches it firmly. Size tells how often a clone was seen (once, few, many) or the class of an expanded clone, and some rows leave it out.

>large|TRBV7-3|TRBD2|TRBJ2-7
TGTGCCAGCAGCCCCGGCACTAGCGGCAGCGGGCAGTACTTC
CASSPGTSGSGQYF
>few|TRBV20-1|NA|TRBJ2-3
TGCAGTGCTCCCTCCGGACTGCGCAGGAATACGCAGTATTTT
CSAPSGLRRNTQYF
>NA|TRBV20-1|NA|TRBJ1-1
TGCAGTGCTATGGGAAGAGCCACTGAAGCTTTCTTT
CSAMGRATEAFF
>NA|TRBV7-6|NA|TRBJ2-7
TGTGCCAGCAGCCTGGACGGACCGAAAGAGCAGTACTTC
CASSLDGPKEQYF
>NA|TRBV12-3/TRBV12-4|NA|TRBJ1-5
TGTGCCAGCAGTTTAGCGCTTGGGTCCAAGCCCCAGCATTTT
CASSLALGSKPQHF
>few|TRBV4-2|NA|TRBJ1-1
TGTGCCAGCAGCCAAGGGGGAGTCGGCACTGAAGCTTTCTTT
CASSQGGVGTEAFF
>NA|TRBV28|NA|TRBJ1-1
TGTGCCAGCACCCTGTACTCCGGGGAGACTGAAGCTTTCTTT
CASTLYSGETEAFF
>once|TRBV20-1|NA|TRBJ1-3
TGCAGTGCCGCCCCGTATGGAAACACCATATATTTT
CSAAPYGNTIYF
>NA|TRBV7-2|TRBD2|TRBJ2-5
TGTGCCAGCAGCCGTAGCGGGAGCAAAGAGACCCAGTACTTC
CASSRSGSKETQYF
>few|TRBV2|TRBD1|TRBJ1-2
TGTGCCAGCAGTGGGACAGGGGTCCCCTCCAACTATGGCTACACCTTC
CASSGTGVPSNYGYTF
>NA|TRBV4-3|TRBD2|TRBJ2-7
TGCGCCAGCAGCCAAGGACGTCCGACTAGCGGGAGCACCTACGAGCAGTACTTC
CASSQGRPTSGSTYEQYF
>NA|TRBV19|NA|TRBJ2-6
TGTGCCAGTAGTATAGATCTGCCCGGGGCCAACGTCCTGACTTTC
CASSIDLPGANVLTF
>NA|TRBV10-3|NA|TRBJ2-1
TGTGCCATCAGAGGCTCAGCGGGTGATCGTTACAATGAGCAGTTCTTC
CAIRGSAGDRYNEQFF
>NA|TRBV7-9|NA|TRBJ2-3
TGTGCCAGCAGCTTACGATCGGCAAGGGGAGATACGCAGTATTTT
CASSLRSARGDTQYF
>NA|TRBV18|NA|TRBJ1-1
TGTGCCAGCTCACCCACCTTAGGACCTTATATGAACACTGAAGCTTTCTTT
CASSPTLGPYMNTEAFF
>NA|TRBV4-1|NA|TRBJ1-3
TGCGCCAGCAGCCAAGAAGATTGGGTTAGGGGAAACACCATATATTTT
CASSQEDWVRGNTIYF
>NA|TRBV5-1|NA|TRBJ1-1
TGCGCCAGCAGCTCCCAGGGACGAGACAAACGTGGCACTGAAGCTTTCTTT
CASSSQGRDKRGTEAFF
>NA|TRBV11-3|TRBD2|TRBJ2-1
TGTGCCAGCAGCTCCACCCGGGGCGGGAGCTCCTACAATGAGCAGTTCTTC
CASSSTRGGSSYNEQFF
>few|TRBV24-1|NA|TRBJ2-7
TGTGCCACCAGTGACCCCCTCGCTACGGAGCAGTACTTC
CATSDPLATEQYF
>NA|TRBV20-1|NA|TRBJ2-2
TGCAGTGCTAGCGATTCCCCGTTGGACGGGGAGCTGTTTTTT
CSASDSPLDGELFF
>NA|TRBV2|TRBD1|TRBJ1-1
TGTGCCAGCAAAATACAGGGGGCGCCGGGAGCTTTCTTT
CASKIQGAPGAFF
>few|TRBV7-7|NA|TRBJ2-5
TGTGCCAGCAGCTTTCAAGAAGGGGGAGAGACCCAGTACTTC
CASSFQEGGETQYF
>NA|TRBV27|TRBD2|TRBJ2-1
TGTGCCAGCAGTTTATCGGCTAGCGGTTACAATGAGCAGTTCTTC
CASSLSASGYNEQFF
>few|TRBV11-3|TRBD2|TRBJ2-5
TGTGCCAGCAGCTTTGGGTTCGGACTAGCCGGAGAGACCCAGTACTTC
CASSFGFGLAGETQYF
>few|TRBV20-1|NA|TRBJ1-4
TGCAGTGCTAGAGATCCCCAAGGAAAACTGTTTTTT
CSARDPQGKLFF
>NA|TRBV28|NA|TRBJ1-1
TGTGCCAGCAGTTTAGATTCCATGAACACTGAAGCTTTCTTT
CASSLDSMNTEAFF
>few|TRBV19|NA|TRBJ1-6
TGTGCCAGCCGTCGCGTTGACACAGATAATTCACCCCTCCACTTT
CASRRVDTDNSPLHF
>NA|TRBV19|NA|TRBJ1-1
TGTGCCAGTAGCTCACCCTTCACAGGGCAGAGGGAAGCTTTCTTT
CASSSPFTGQREAFF
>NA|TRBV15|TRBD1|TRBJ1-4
TGTGCCACCAGCAGACCGTTACAGGGGTTGAGAGAAAAACTGTTTTTT
CATSRPLQGLREKLFF
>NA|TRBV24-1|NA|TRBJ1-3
TGTGCCACCAGTGCGGGTTCAGGTGGAAACACCATATATTTT
CATSAGSGGNTIYF
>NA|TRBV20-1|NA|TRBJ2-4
TGCAGTGCTATTGGAGGTGGGTCCAAAAACATTCAGTACTTC
CSAIGGGSKNIQYF
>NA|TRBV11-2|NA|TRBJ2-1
TGTGCCAGCAGCCCCGGATACAATGAGCAGTTCTTC
CASSPGYNEQFF
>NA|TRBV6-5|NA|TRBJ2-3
TGTGCCAGCAGTTACCTACGGGGGTGGCGGGGAGATACGCAGTATTTT
CASSYLRGWRGDTQYF
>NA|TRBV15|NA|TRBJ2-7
TGTGCCACCAGCCCCGACAGGACCTACGAGCAGTACTTC
CATSPDRTYEQYF
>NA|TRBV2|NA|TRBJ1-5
TGTGCCAGCAGTGAGGCGGCTTCTAGCAATCAGCCCCAGCATTTT
CASSEAASSNQPQHF
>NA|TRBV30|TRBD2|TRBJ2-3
TGTGCCTGGAGTGTACGGGGGACTAGCGGGAGGGCCGTTAGAGGAACAGATACGCAGTATTTT
CAWSVRGTSGRAVRGTDTQYF
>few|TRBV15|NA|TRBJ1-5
TGTGCCACCAGCAGAGATCCCGAGAATCAGCCCCAGCATTTT
CATSRDPENQPQHF
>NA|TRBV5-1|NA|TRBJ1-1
TGCGCCAGCAGCTTGGGTTCAGGAATGAACACTGAAGCTTTCTTT
CASSLGSGMNTEAFF
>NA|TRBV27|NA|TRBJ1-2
TGTGCCAGCAGCAGCACCCGGGACGTCTATGGCTACACCTTC
CASSSTRDVYGYTF
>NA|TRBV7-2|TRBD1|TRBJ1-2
TGTGCCAGCAGCGCCGACAGGGAGGGAGGCTACACCTTC
CASSADREGGYTF
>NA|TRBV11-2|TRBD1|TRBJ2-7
TGTGCCAGCAGCTTACGGGACAGCCTCGAGCAGTACTTC
CASSLRDSLEQYF
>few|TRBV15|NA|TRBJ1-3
TGTGCCACCAGCAGAGACGGGGGGGCCTCTGGAAACACCATATATTTT
CATSRDGGASGNTIYF
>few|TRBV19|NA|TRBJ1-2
TGTGCCAGTAGTCCAAGGGACCCCCGAGGGACCTTC
CASSPRDPRGTF
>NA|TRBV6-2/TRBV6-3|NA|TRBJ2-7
TGTGCCAGCAGCAGCTTGGGGACAACCATCTACGAGCAGTACTTC
CASSSLGTTIYEQYF
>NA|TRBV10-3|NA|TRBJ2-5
TGTGCCATCACAGACGCAGGGTTAGAGACCCAGTACTTC
CAITDAGLETQYF
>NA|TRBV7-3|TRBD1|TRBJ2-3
TGTGCCAGCAGCTTAAATGGACAGGGGGATGGCACAGATACGCAGTATTTT
CASSLNGQGDGTDTQYF
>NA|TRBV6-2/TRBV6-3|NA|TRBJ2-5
TGTGCCAGCAGTTACCCGCAGTACGAGTACCAAGAGACCCAGTACTTC
CASSYPQYEYQETQYF
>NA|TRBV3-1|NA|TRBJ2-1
TGTGCCAGCAGCGCCTCTTTCGGGAATGAGCAGTTCTTC
CASSASFGNEQFF
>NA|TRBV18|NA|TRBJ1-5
TGTGCCAGCTCACCACAGGCAGGGGACAATCAGCCCCAGCATTTT
CASSPQAGDNQPQHF
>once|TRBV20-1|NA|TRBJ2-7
TGCAGTGCTAGAGACCCCTCCGGGAGCGAGCAGTACTTC
CSARDPSGSEQYF
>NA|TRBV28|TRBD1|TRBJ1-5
TGTGCCAGCATTACTGGACAGGAAACGAATCAGCCCCAGCATTTT
CASITGQETNQPQHF
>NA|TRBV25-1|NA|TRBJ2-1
TGTGCCAGCAGTACCCCCGGCCCCGCGGTTAAGTTCTTC
CASSTPGPAVKFF
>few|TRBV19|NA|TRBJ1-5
TGTGCCACCCGGGGGATCGGCAATCAGCCCCAGCATTTT
CATRGIGNQPQHF
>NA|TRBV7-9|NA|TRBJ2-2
TGTGCCAGCAGCTTAGGCAGGGGCATAAGGACCACCGGGGAGCTGTTTTTT
CASSLGRGIRTTGELFF
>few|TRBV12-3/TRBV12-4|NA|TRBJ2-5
TGTGCCAGCAGTCCCCTCCCCGGGGGAGAGACCCAGTACTTC
CASSPLPGGETQYF